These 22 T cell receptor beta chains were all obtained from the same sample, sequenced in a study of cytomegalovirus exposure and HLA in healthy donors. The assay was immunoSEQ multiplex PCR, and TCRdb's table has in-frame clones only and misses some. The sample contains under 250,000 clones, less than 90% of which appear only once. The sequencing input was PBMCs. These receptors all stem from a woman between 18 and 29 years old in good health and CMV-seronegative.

The CDR3 coding sequence is TGTGCCAGCAGCTTACAGGGCCGTCCCTACGAGCAGTACTTC. Protein product: CASSLQGRPYEQYF. The gene calls are TRBV28 and TRBJ2-7; possibly TRBD1 for D (6 bases). Germline loops: CDR1 MDHEN, CDR2 SYDVKM. Trimming left V 6 bases short and J 2 bases short, with 14 bases between. This CDR3 spans 14 amino acids.

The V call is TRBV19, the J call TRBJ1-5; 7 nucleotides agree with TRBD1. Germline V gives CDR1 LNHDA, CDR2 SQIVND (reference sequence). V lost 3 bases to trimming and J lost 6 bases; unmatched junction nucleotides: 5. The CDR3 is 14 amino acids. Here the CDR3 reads CASSIGTVGQPQHF. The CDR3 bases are TGTGCCAGTAGTATTGGGACAGTGGGTCAGCCCCAGCATTTT.

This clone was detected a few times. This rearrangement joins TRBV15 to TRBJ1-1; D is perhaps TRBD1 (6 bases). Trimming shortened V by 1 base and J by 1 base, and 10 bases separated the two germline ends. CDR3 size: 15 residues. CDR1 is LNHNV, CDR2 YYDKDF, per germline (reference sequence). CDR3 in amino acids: CATSRGRGRNTEAFF. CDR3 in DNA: TGTGCCACCAGCAGAGGGAGGGGGAGGAACACTGAAGCTTTCTTT.

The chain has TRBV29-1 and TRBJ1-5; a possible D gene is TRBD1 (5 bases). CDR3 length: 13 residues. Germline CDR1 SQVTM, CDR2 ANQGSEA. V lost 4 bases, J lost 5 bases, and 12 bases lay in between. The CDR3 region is CSVGEGWDQPQHF. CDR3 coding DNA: TGCAGCGTTGGAGAGGGGTGGGATCAGCCCCAGCATTTT.

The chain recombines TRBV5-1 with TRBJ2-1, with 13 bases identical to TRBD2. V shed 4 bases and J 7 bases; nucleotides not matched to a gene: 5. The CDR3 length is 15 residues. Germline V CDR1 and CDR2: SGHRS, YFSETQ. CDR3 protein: CASSQTSGRVNEQFF. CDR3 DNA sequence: TGCGCCAGCAGCCAAACTAGCGGGAGGGTTAATGAGCAGTTCTTC.

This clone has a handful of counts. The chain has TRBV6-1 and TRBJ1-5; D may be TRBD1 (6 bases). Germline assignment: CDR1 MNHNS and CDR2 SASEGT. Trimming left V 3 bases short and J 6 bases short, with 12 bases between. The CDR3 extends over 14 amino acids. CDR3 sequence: CASSDGGAGQPQHF. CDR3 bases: TGTGCCAGCAGTGACGGGGGCGCGGGTCAGCCCCAGCATTTT.

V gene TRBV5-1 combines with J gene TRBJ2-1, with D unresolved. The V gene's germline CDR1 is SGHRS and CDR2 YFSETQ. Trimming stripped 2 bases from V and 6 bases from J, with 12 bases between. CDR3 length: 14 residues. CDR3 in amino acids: CASSLRGAINEQFF. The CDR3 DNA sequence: TGCGCCAGCAGCTTACGAGGAGCCATCAATGAGCAGTTCTTC.

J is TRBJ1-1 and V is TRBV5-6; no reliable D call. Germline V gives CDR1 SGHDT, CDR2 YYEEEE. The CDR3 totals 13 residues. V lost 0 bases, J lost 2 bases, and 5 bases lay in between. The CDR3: CASSLELNTEAFF. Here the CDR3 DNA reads TGTGCCAGCAGCTTGGAGCTTAACACTGAAGCTTTCTTT.

The CDR3 is CASRSTSAEQFF. The CDR3 nucleotides read TGTGCCAGCAGAAGCACTAGCGCAGAGCAGTTCTTC. The chain couples TRBV6-5 to TRBJ2-1; 7 bases are shared with TRBD2. CDR3 length: 12 residues. The J segment lost 10 bases and the V segment lost 6 bases, leaving 6 bases of the junction unmatched. The germline V gene has CDR1 MNHEY and CDR2 SVGAGI.

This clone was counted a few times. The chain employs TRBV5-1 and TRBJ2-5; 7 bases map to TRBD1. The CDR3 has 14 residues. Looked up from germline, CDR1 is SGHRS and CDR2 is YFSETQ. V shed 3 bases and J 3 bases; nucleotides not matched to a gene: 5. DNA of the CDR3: TGCGCCAGCAGCTCGGGACAGAACAAAGAGACCCAGTACTTC. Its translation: CASSSGQNKETQYF. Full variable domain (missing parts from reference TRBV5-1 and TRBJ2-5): KAGVTQTPRYLIKTRGQQVTLSCSPISGHRSVSWYQQTPGQGLQFLFEYFSETQRNKGNFPGRFSGRQFSNSRSEMNVSTLELGDSALYLCASSSGQNKETQYFGPGTRLLVL.

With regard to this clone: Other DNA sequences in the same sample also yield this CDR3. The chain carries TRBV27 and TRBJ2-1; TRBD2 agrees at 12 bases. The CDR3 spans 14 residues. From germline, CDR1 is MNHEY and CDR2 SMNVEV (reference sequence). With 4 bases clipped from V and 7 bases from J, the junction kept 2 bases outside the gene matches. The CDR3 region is CASSSGTSGNEQFF. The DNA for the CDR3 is TGTGCCAGCAGTTCAGGGACTAGCGGGAATGAGCAGTTCTTC.

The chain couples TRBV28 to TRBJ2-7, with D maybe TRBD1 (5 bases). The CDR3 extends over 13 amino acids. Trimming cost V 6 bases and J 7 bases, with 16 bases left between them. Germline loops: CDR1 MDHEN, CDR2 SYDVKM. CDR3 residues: CASSPAAAGEQYF. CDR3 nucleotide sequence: TGTGCCAGCAGCCCCGCGGCGGCAGGGGAGCAGTACTTC.

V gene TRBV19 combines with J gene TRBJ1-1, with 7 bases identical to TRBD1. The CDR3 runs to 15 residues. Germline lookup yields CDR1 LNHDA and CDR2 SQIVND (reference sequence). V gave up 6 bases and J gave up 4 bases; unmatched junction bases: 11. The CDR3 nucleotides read TGTGCCAGTAGGGAGACAGGGCTGAGCAGCACTGAAGCTTTCTTT. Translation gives CASRETGLSSTEAFF.

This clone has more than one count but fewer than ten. CDR3 sequence: CASQAAGTGELFF. In nucleotides, the CDR3 is TGTGCCAGCCAGGCGGCAGGCACCGGGGAGCTGTTTTTT. This chain joins TRBV6-5 and TRBJ2-2; D gene unclear. Germline assignment: CDR1 MNHEY and CDR2 SVGAGI. This CDR3 has 13 amino acids. V was trimmed by 8 bases and J by 4 bases, leaving 11 bases between them.

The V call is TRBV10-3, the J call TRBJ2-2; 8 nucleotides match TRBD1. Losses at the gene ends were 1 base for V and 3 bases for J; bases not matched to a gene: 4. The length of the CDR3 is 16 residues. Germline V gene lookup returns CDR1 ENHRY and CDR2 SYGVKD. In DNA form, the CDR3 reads TGTGCCATCAGTGAGTTCCAGGGGGCGGACACCGGGGAGCTGTTTTTT. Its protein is CAISEFQGADTGELFF.

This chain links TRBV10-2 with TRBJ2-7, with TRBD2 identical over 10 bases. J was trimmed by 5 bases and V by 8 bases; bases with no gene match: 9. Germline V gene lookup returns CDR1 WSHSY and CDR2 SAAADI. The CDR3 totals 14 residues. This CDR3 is CASSPAGGRDEQYF. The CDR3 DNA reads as TGCGCCAGCTCGCCAGCGGGAGGGCGGGACGAGCAGTACTTC.

The DNA for the CDR3 is TGCGCCAGCAGTGAGCGATCCAGGGGAGACACCGGGGAGCTGTTTTTT. Its translation is CASSERSRGDTGELFF. The V and J genes are TRBV10-1 and TRBJ2-2, with a weak D call TRBD1 (6 bases). There are 16 residues in the CDR3. Per the germline V gene, CDR1 is WNHNN and CDR2 is SYGVQD (reference sequence). V shed 2 bases and J shed 3 bases, with 13 bases lying between them.

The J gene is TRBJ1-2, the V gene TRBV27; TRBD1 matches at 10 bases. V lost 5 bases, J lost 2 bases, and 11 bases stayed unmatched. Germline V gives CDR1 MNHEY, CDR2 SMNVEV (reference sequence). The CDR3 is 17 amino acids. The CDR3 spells CASSPAGTGVANYGYTF. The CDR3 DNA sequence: TGTGCCAGCAGTCCCGCCGGGACAGGGGTTGCCAACTATGGCTACACCTTC.

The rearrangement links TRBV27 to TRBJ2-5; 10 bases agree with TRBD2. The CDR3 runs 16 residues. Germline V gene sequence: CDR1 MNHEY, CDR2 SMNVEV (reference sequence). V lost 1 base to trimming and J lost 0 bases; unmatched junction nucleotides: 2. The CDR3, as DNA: TGTGCCAGCAGTTTATTTAGCGGGAGGTACCAAGAGACCCAGTACTTC. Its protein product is CASSLFSGRYQETQYF.

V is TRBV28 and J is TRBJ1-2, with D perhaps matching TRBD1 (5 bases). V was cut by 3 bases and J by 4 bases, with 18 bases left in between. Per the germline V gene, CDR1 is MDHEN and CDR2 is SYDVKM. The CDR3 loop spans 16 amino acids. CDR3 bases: TGTGCCAGCAGTTTGAACCCCATGACAGCCGTCTATGGCTACACCTTC. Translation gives CASSLNPMTAVYGYTF.

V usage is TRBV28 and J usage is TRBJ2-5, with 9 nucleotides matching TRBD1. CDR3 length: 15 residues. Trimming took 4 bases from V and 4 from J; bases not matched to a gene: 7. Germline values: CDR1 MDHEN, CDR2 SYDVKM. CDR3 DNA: TGTGCCAGCAGTTCCCCGGGACAGGGAGGAGAGACCCAGTACTTC. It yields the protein CASSSPGQGGETQYF. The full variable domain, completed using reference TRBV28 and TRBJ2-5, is DVKVTQSSRYLVKRTGEKVFLECVQDMDHENMFWYRQDPGLGLRLIYFSYDVKMKEKGDIPEGYSVSREKKERFSLILESASTNQTSMYLCASSSPGQGGETQYFGPGTRLLVL.

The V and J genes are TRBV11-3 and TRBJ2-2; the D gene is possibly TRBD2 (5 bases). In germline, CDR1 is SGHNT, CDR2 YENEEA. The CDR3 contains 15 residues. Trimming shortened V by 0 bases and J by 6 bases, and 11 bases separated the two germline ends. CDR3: CASSLEGMGAGELFF. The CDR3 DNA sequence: TGTGCCAGCAGCTTAGAGGGGATGGGAGCCGGGGAGCTGTTTTTT.